The following is a T cell receptor (beta chain) sequence with its context. V lost 1 base to trimming and J lost 2 bases; unmatched junction nucleotides: 5. The CDR3 consists of 15 residues. Germline V lookup: CDR1 MDHEN, CDR2 SYDVKM. This sample is drawn from a study of PD-L1 blockade in urothelial cancer. Study information: About 90% of the 29 patients were males with bladder-origin urothelial cancer. Treatment start was followed by blood analysis at 3 weeks (second dose) and again at 6 weeks. A median around 140,000 T cells were found in blood samples.

Method: immunoSEQ multiplex PCR; TCRdb's copy keeps in-frame clones and lacks some. The table records 90,000 to 120,000 clones, over 80% of them present only once. Patients yielded 1 to 8 samples each, pretreatment and on-treatment. The receptor was derived from a woman aged 80 or over with urothelial cancer. The material was PBMCs, obtained around atezolizumab (anti-PD-L1) treatment. The chain has TRBV28 and TRBJ2-7, with TRBD2 matching 7 bases. CDR3 DNA: TGTGCCAGCAGTTTATCGGGGGGTAATCCCTACGAGCAGTACTTC. Translated: CASSLSGGNPYEQYF.